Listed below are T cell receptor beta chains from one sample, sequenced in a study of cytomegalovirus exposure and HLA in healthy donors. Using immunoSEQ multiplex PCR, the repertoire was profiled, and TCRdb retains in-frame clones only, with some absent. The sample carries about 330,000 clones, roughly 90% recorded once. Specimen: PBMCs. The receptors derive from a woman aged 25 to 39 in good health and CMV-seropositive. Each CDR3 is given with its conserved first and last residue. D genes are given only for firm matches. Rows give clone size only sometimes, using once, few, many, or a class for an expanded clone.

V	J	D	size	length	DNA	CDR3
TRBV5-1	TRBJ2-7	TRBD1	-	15	TGCGCCAGCAGCCTCGGGACAGGGAAAAAGTACGAGCAGTACTTC	CASSLGTGKKYEQYF
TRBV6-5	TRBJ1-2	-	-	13	TGTGCCAGCAAACCCGACAGAACCTATGGCTACACCTTC	CASKPDRTYGYTF
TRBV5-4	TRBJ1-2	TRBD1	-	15	TGTGCCAGCAGCTTTAGGGGACAGGGGTGGTATGGCTACACCTTC	CASSFRGQGWYGYTF
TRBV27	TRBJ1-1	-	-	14	TGTGCCAGCAGGGTTGGGCAGACCGGCACTGAAGCTTTCTTT	CASRVGQTGTEAFF
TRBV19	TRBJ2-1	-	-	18	TGTGCCAGTTTGGGATTCGGCAGGAGGGGCCAACAAGGCAATGAGCAGTTCTTC	CASLGFGRRGQQGNEQFF
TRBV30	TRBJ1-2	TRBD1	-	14	TGTGCCTGGAGCGCCGGACAGGGGATTCATGGCTACACCTTC	CAWSAGQGIHGYTF
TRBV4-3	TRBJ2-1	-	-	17	TGCGCCAGCAGCCAAGAAAGGGGGGGGACCAGATACAATGAGCAGTTCTTC	CASSQERGGTRYNEQFF
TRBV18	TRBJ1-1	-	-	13	TGTGCCAGCTCAATCGGACAGATCTCTGAAGCTTTCTTT	CASSIGQISEAFF
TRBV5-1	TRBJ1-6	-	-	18	TGCGCCAGCAGGGTCTCTATTTACCCTAGCTCCTATAATTCACCCCTCCACTTT	CASRVSIYPSSYNSPLHF
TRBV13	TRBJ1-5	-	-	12	TGTGCCAGCAGCCACGGCAATCAGCCCCAGCATTTT	CASSHGNQPQHF
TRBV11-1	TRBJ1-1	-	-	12	TGTGCCAGCAGCTTAGAAGACAGAGAAGCTTTCTTT	CASSLEDREAFF
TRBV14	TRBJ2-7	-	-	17	TGTGCCAGCAGCCAAGGTAGGATAAACACCTACTCCTCCGAGCAGTACTTC	CASSQGRINTYSSEQYF
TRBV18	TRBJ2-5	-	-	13	TGTGCCAGCTCACCACGCCTCCAAGAGACCCAGTACTTC	CASSPRLQETQYF
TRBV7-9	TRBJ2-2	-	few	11	TGTGCCAGCAGAAGGAGCGGGGAGCTGTTTTTT	CASRRSGELFF
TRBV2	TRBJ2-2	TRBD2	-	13	TGTGCCAGCATGGGGACTAGCCTCGGGGAGCTGTTTTTT	CASMGTSLGELFF
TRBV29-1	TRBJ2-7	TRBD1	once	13	TGCAGCGCCGGACAGGGCAACACCTACGAGCAGTACTTC	CSAGQGNTYEQYF
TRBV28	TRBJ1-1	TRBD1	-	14	TGTGCCAGCAGGGTTGACAGGGCCAACACTGAAGCTTTCTTT	CASRVDRANTEAFF
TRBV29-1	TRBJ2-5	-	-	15	TGCAGCGTTGAAAAATGGGCGGGGGCCGGGGAGACCCAGTACTTC	CSVEKWAGAGETQYF
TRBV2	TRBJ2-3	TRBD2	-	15	TGTGCCAGCAGGGACTCAGGGAGGGTCACAGATACGCAGTATTTT	CASRDSGRVTDTQYF
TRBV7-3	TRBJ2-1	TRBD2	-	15	TGTGCCAGCAGCTCGGGACTAGCGGGAGGAAGGGAGCAGTTCTTC	CASSSGLAGGREQFF
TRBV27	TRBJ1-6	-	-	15	TGTGCCAGCAGTGAACTGAACTCCTATAATTCACCCCTCCACTTT	CASSELNSYNSPLHF
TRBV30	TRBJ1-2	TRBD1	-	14	TGTGCCTGGAGCGTGGACAGGGGGATCGGTGGCTACACCTTC	CAWSVDRGIGGYTF
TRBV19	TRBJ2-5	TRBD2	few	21	TGTGCCAGTAGTCGCCACGGTCGCCATAGCGGGAGCGGACCGTTAAGAGAGACCCAGTACTTC	CASSRHGRHSGSGPLRETQYF
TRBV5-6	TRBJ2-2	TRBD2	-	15	TGTGCCAGCAGCGTGTCCGGGACTAGTCCCGGGGAGCTGTTTTTT	CASSVSGTSPGELFF
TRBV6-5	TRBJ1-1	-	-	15	TGTGCCAGCAGGCGCACCTTAACAGGGTACACTGAAGCTTTCTTT	CASRRTLTGYTEAFF
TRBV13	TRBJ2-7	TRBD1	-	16	TGTGCCAGCAGTCCCTCCGGGACAGGGGGGACCTACGAGCAGTACTTC	CASSPSGTGGTYEQYF
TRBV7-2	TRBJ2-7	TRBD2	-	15	TGTGCCAGCAGCTTCGGGACTAGCGATACCTACGAGCAGTACTTC	CASSFGTSDTYEQYF
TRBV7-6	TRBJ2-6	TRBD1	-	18	TGTGCCAGCAGCCGCACGATTAGAGGGGGCACGGGGGCCAACGTCCTGACTTTC	CASSRTIRGGTGANVLTF
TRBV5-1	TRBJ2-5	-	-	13	TGCGCCAGCAGCCAAGGGCTAGAAGAGACCCAGTACTTC	CASSQGLEETQYF
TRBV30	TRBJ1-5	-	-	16	TGTGCCTGGGGGACGGCGGGGAAGGGGGACAATCAGCCCCAGCATTTT	CAWGTAGKGDNQPQHF
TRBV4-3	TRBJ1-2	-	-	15	TGCGCCAGCAGCCAAGACAGGGAGACTAACTATGGCTACACCTTC	CASSQDRETNYGYTF
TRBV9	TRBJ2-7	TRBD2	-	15	TGTGCCAGCAGTGAGGGACTAGCGGGAGGTTACGAGCAGTACTTC	CASSEGLAGGYEQYF
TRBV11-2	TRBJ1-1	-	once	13	TGTGCCAGCAGCTTTTATGGGAGCACTGAAGCTTTCTTT	CASSFYGSTEAFF
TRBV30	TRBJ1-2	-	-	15	TGTGCCTGGAGTTTAAAGGACAGTAGATCCTACGGCTACACCTTC	CAWSLKDSRSYGYTF
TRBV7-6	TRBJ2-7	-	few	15	TGTGCCAGCAGCCCCCGGGACCCGACCGGGGACGAGCAGTACTTC	CASSPRDPTGDEQYF